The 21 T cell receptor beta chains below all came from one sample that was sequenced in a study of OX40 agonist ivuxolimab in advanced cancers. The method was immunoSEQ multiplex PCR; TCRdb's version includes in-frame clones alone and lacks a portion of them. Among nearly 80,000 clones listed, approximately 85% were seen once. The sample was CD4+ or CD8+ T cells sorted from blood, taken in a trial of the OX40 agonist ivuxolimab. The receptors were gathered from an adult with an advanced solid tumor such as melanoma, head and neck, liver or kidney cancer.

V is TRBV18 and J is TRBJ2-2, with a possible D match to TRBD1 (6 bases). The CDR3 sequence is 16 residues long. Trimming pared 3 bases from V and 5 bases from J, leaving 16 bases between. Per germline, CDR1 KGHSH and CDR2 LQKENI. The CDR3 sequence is CASSPTDRFRTGELFF. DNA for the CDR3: TGTGCCAGCTCACCCACAGACAGGTTTCGGACCGGGGAGCTGTTTTTT.

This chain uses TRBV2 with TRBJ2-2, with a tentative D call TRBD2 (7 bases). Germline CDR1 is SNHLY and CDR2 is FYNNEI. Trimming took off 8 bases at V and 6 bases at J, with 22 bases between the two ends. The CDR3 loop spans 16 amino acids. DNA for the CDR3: TGTGCCAGCGAACCCGGGACACTGGGGGGGCCCGGGGAGCTGTTTTTT. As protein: CASEPGTLGGPGELFF.

CDR3: CASSELGSPKLFF. The CDR3 DNA follows: TGTGCCAGCAGTGAATTGGGGAGCCCAAAACTGTTTTTT. J is TRBJ1-4 and V is TRBV25-1; the D is unclear. The CDR3 covers 13 residues. Per the germline V gene, CDR1 is MGHDK and CDR2 is SYGVNS. Trimming removed 1 base from V and 10 bases from J, with 10 bases in between.

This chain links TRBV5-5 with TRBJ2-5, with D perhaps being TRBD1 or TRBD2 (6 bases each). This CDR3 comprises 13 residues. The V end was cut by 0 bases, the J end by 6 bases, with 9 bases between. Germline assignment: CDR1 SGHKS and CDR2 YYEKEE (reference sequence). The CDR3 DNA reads TGTGCCAGCAGCTTGGAAGGGGGGAAGACCCAGTACTTC. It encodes CASSLEGGKTQYF.

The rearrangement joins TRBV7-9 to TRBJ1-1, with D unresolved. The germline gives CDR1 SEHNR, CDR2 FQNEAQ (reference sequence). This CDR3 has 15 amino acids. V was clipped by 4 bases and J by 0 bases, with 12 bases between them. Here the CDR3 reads CASSSPGDMNTEAFF. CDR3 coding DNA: TGTGCCAGCAGCTCCCCGGGAGATATGAACACTGAAGCTTTCTTT.

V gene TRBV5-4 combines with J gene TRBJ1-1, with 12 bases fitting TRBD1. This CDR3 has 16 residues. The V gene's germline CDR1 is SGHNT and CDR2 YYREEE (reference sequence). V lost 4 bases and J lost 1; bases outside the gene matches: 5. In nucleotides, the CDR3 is TGTGCCAGCAGCCCGGGACAGGGGGCTTCGAACACTGAAGCTTTCTTT. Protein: CASSPGQGASNTEAFF.

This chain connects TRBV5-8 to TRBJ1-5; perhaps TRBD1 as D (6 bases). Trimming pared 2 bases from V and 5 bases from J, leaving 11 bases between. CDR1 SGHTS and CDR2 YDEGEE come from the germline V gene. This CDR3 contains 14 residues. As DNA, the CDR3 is TGTGCCAGCAGCTTTTGGGGGGCACATCAGCCCCAGCATTTT. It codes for CASSFWGAHQPQHF.

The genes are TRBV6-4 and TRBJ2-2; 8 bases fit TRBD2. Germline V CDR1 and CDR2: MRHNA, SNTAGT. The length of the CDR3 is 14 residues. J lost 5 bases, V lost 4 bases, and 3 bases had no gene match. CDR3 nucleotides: TGTGCCAGCAGTGTCCGGGGGGGTACCGGGGAGCTGTTTTTT. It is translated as CASSVRGGTGELFF.

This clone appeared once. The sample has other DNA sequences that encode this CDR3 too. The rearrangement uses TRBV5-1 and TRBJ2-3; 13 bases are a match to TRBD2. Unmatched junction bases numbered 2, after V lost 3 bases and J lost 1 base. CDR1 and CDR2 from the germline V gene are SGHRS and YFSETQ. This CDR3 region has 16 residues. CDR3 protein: CASSSGLAGGTDTQYF. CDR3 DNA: TGCGCCAGCAGCTCAGGACTAGCGGGGGGCACAGATACGCAGTATTTT.

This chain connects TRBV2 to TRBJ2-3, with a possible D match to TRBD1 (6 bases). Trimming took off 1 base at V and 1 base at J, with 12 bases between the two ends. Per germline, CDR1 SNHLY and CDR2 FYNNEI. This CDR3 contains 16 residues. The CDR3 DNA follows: TGTGCCAGCAGTGAAGTTGGGGGCCCGGGCACAGATACGCAGTATTTT. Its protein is CASSEVGGPGTDTQYF.

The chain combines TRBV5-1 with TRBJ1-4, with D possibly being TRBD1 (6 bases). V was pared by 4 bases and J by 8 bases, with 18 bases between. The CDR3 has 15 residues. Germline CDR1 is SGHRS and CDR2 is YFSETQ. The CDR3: CASSLFRTEDEKLFF. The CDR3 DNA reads TGCGCCAGCAGCCTTTTCCGGACAGAAGACGAAAAACTGTTTTTT.

The CDR3, as DNA: TGTGCCAGCAGCCCGGGACAGGGATCGGAGGAGCAGTTCTTC. Protein product: CASSPGQGSEEQFF. This sequence joins TRBV9 and TRBJ2-1, with 9 bases identical to TRBD1. The CDR3 covers 14 residues. V dropped 4 bases and J dropped 10; count of bases not matched to a gene: 9. CDR1 is SGDLS and CDR2 is YYNGEE in the germline V gene.

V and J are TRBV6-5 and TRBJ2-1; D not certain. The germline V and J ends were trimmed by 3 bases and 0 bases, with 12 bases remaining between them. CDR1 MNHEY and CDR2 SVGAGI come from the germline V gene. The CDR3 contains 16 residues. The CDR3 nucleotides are TGTGCCAGCAGTTATACCGCAAGGACCTCCTACAATGAGCAGTTCTTC. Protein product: CASSYTARTSYNEQFF.

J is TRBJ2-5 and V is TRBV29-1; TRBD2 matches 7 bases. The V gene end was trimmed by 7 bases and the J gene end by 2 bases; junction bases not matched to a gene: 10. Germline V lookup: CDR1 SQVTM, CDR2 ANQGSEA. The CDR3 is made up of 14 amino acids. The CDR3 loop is CSAQLGRGQETQYF. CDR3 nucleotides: TGCAGCGCACAGCTTGGGCGGGGGCAAGAGACCCAGTACTTC.

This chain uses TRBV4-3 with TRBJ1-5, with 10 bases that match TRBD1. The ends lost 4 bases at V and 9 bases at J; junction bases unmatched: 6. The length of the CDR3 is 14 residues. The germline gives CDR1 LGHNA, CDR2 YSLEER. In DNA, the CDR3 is TGCGCCAGCAGCCCGGACAGGGGGACGCCGCCCCAGCATTTT. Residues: CASSPDRGTPPQHF.

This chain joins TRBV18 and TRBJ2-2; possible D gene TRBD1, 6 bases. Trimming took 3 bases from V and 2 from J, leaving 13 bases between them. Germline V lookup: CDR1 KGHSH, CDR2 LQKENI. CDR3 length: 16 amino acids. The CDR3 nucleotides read TGTGCCAGCTCACCGGGAAGGGGGAGTAACACCGGGGAGCTGTTTTTT. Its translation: CASSPGRGSNTGELFF. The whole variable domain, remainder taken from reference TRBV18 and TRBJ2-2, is NAGVMQNPRHLVRRRGQEARLRCSPMKGHSHVYWYRQLPEEGLKFMVYLQKENIIDESGMPKERFSAEFPKEGPSILRIQQVVRGDSAAYFCASSPGRGSNTGELFFGEGSRLTVL.

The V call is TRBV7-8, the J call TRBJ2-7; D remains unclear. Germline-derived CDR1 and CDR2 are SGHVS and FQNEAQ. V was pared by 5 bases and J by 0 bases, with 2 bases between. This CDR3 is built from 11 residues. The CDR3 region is CASSVSYEQYF. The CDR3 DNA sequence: TGTGCCAGCAGCGTCTCCTACGAGCAGTACTTC.

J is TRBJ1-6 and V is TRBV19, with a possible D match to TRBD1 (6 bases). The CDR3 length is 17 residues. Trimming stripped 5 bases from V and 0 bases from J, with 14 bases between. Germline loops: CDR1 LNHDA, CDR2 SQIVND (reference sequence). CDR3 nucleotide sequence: TGTGCCAGTAGTGGAGGGGGGGTGAGCTCCTATAATTCACCCCTCCACTTT. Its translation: CASSGGGVSSYNSPLHF.

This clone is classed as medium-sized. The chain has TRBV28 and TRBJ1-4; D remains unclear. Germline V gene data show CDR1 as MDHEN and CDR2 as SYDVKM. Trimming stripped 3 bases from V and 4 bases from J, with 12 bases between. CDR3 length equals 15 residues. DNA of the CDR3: TGTGCCAGCAGTTTGGAATCGGTTCTTAATGAAAAACTGTTTTTT. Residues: CASSLESVLNEKLFF. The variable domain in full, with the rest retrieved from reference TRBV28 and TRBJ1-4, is DVKVTQSSRYLVKRTGEKVFLECVQDMDHENMFWYRQDPGLGLRLIYFSYDVKMKEKGDIPEGYSVSREKKERFSLILESASTNQTSMYLCASSLESVLNEKLFFGSGTQLSVL.

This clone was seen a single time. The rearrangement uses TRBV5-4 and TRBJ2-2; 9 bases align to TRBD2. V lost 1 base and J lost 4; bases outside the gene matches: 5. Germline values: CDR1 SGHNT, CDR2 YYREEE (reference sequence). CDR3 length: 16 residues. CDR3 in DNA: TGTGCCAGCAGCTTGTTTAGCGGGGGAGTCACCGGGGAGCTGTTTTTT. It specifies CASSLFSGGVTGELFF.

CDR3 sequence (DNA): TGTGCCAGCAGCGTGGGCCCGGGACAGGGTTACGAGCAGTACTTC. This codes for CASSVGPGQGYEQYF. The chain links TRBV9 to TRBJ2-7; 9 nucleotides agree with TRBD1. The CDR3 covers 15 residues. Germline lookup yields CDR1 SGDLS and CDR2 YYNGEE. The ends lost 2 bases at V and 4 bases at J; junction bases unmatched: 7.